This TCR beta chain was recovered during a study of early stage breast cancer tumors. V lost 4 bases, J lost 0 bases, and 9 bases lay in between. Germline CDR1 SNHLY, CDR2 FYNNEI. CDR3 length: 15 residues. Method: immunoSEQ multiplex PCR; TCRdb's copy keeps in-frame clones and lacks some. The sample lists tens of thousands of clones; about 93% were seen once. The TCR originated in a person aged 70 to 85 with breast cancer. Sequenced material: blood. This sequence joins TRBV2 and TRBJ2-2; the D is unclear. The chain's CDR3 is CASSAETSNTGELFF. DNA for the CDR3: TGTGCCAGCAGTGCAGAGACTTCGAACACCGGGGAGCTGTTTTTT.